The 28 T cell receptor beta chains in this list originate from one sample, sequenced in a study of T cells after yellow fever vaccination. TCRdb fed the 5' RACE reads into MiXCR, producing one record per CDR3 protein. Of 300,000 or so distinct CDR3 sequences listed, about 6.9% are singletons. This material consisted of PBMCs, taken roughly 46 days after the first yellow fever vaccination. The receptors shown here come from a man aged 18 to 29 who received the YFV17D yellow fever vaccine.

The chain has TRBV5-6 and TRBJ2-4; 7 bases are a match to TRBD2. J lost 7 bases, V lost 4 bases, and 11 bases had no gene match. The CDR3 length is 15 residues. Germline loops: CDR1 SGHDT, CDR2 YYEEEE. CDR3 region: CASSLPGGSGNIQYF. The CDR3 region has the DNA TGTGCCAGCAGCCTTCCAGGCGGGAGTGGGAACATTCAGTACTTC.

The rearrangement joins TRBV7-3 to TRBJ2-5, with a weak D call TRBD2 (7 bases). Germline V gene data show CDR1 as SGHTA and CDR2 as FQGTGA. CDR3 size: 15 residues. The V gene lost 5 bases and the J gene lost 2 bases, with 15 bases spanning the gap. The CDR3 DNA reads as TGTGCCAGCAGCATACGCGGGGGCCCGCAAGAGACCCAGTACTTC. Translated: CASSIRGGPQETQYF.

This clonotype occurred many times. The chain combines TRBV5-6 with TRBJ2-7; no firm D call. CDR3 size: 12 residues. Trimming cost V 0 bases and J 4 bases, with 5 bases left between them. The germline gives CDR1 SGHDT, CDR2 YYEEEE. The CDR3 sequence is CASSLGEYEQYF. Written as DNA, the CDR3 is TGTGCCAGCAGCTTGGGAGAATACGAGCAGTACTTC.

The table lists this clonotype with many counts. The chain has TRBV12-3 or TRBV12-4 and TRBJ2-2; D is perhaps TRBD2 (5 bases). CDR3 length equals 16 residues. Trimming left V 6 bases short and J 2 bases short, with 16 bases between. CDR3 region: CASSPSTGTNTGELFF. In nucleotides, the CDR3 is TGTGCCAGCAGCCCGTCAACGGGAACCAACACCGGGGAGCTGTTTTTT.

The CDR3 region is CASSLLESLGGAFF. The CDR3 DNA follows: TGTGCCAGCAGCCTCTTAGAGTCCCTCGGGGGGGCTTTCTTT. The chain links TRBV7-2 to TRBJ1-1, with TRBD1 as a possible D gene (5 bases). This CDR3 is 14 amino acids long. Looked up from germline, CDR1 is SGHTA and CDR2 is FQGNSA. The ends were cut back, 5 bases at V and 11 bases at J, with 21 bases in the middle.

This sequence joins TRBV7-2 and TRBJ2-3; 10 bases line up with TRBD2. V trimming: 6 bases; J trimming: 2 bases; junction bases outside the gene matches: 5. The CDR3 runs 15 residues. Germline CDR1 is SGHTA and CDR2 is FQGNSA. For the CDR3, the DNA is TGTGCCAGCAGGGTTAGCGGGGGGCTCACAGATACGCAGTATTTT. Translating it yields CASRVSGGLTDTQYF.

J is TRBJ2-3 and V is TRBV7-6, with 7 bases lining up with TRBD1. The length of the CDR3 is 14 residues. V lost 5 bases to trimming and J lost 5 bases; unmatched junction nucleotides: 7. Germline CDR1 is SGHVS and CDR2 is FNYEAQ. In DNA form, the CDR3 reads TGTGCCAGCAGCCGTGAGGGGGCCAGAGATACGCAGTATTTT. Translation: CASSREGARDTQYF.

This clonotype was detected ten times or more. The gene calls are TRBV6-2 or TRBV6-3 and TRBJ2-1; 10 nucleotides align to TRBD1. CDR1 is MNHEY and CDR2 is SVGEGT in the germline V gene. The length of the CDR3 is 14 residues. The junction had 4 bases not matched to a gene; V was cut back by 8 bases and J by 3 bases. CDR3 nucleotide sequence: TGTGCCAGCTCGGGACAGGGGCTCTACAATGAGCAGTTCTTC. Its translation is CASSGQGLYNEQFF.

The chain recombines TRBV12-3 or TRBV12-4 with TRBJ1-6; the D gene is possibly TRBD1 (6 bases). The CDR3 runs to 16 residues. Trimming stripped 6 bases from V and 8 bases from J, with 20 bases between. As DNA, the CDR3 is TGTGCCAGCAGAGACGGTAGCAGGGGAGGATATTCACCCCTCCACTTT. Translated, it gives CASRDGSRGGYSPLHF.

CDR3 in DNA: TGTGCCAGCAGTTTATGGTCAGGGGGGACGAAAAATGAAAAACTGTTTTTT. Translation: CASSLWSGGTKNEKLFF. The chain has TRBV28 and TRBJ1-4; 7 bases are shared with TRBD1. V gave up 0 bases and J gave up 5 bases; unmatched junction bases: 9. Germline CDR1 and CDR2: MDHEN and SYDVKM. This CDR3 spans 17 amino acids. Full variable domain (remainder filled in from reference TRBV28 and TRBJ1-4): DVKVTQSSRYLVKRTGEKVFLECVQDMDHENMFWYRQDPGLGLRLIYFSYDVKMKEKGDIPEGYSVSREKKERFSLILESASTNQTSMYLCASSLWSGGTKNEKLFFGSGTQLSVL.

The V call is TRBV7-8, the J call TRBJ2-2, with D unclear. The CDR3 extends over 14 amino acids. Trimming cost V 5 bases and J 4 bases, with 11 bases left between them. The V gene's germline CDR1 is SGHVS and CDR2 FQNEAQ. The CDR3 region has the DNA TGTGCCAGCAGCACTGACACCTTCACCGGGGAGCTGTTTTTT. Its translation: CASSTDTFTGELFF.

This clonotype was seen a handful of times. The chain joins TRBV7-2 to TRBJ1-2; D perhaps matches TRBD1 (5 bases). This CDR3 has 17 amino acids. V was clipped by 2 bases and J by 0 bases, with 16 bases between them. The germline CDR1 and CDR2 sequences are SGHTA and FQGNSA. CDR3 sequence (DNA): TGTGCCAGCAGCTTAAGGGGCGGGGGTCCAGCTAACTATGGCTACACCTTC. Its protein is CASSLRGGGPANYGYTF.

This clonotype came up a few times. This chain joins TRBV11-2 and TRBJ1-6, with 9 bases lining up with TRBD1. This CDR3 region has 13 residues. Germline CDR1 is SGHAT and CDR2 is FQNNGV. The trim removed 5 bases at V and 13 bases at J, leaving 6 bases unmatched. The DNA for the CDR3 is TGTGCCAGCAGCCCGGGACAGGGTTGGCCCCTCCACTTT. Encoded protein: CASSPGQGWPLHF. The full variable domain, in which reference TRBV11-2 and TRBJ1-6 provide the parts outside the CDR3, is EAGVAQSPRYKIIEKRQSVAFWCNPISGHATLYWYQQILGQGPKLLIQFQNNGVVDDSQLPKDRFSAERLKGVDSTLKIQPAKLEDSAVYLCASSPGQGWPLHFGNGTRLTVT.

In this sample, this clonotype turned up a few times. The chain combines TRBV6-2 or TRBV6-3 with TRBJ2-5; D not resolved. CDR1 MNHEY and CDR2 SVGEGT come from the germline V gene. This CDR3 spans 11 amino acids. Trimming removed 7 bases from V and 5 bases from J, with 8 bases in between. This CDR3 is CASMRTETQYF. The CDR3 nucleotides read TGTGCCAGCATGAGAACGGAGACCCAGTACTTC.

This clonotype was detected a few times. J is TRBJ1-4 and V is TRBV6-6; D is undetermined. Germline V gives CDR1 MNHNY, CDR2 SVGAGI (reference sequence). Trimming took 7 bases from V and 4 from J, leaving 10 bases between them. The CDR3 consists of 13 residues. The CDR3 protein is CASTPRFNEKLFF. In DNA, the CDR3 is TGTGCCAGCACCCCCCGTTTTAATGAAAAACTGTTTTTT.

The chain couples TRBV21-1 to TRBJ1-1; the table gives TRBD1 as D, unverified against the DNA. TRBV21-1 is an annotated pseudogene. This CDR3 contains 15 residues. The CDR3: CASSNSGDMNTEAFF. CDR3 coding DNA: TGTGCCAGCAGCAATTCCGGGGACATGAACACTGAAGCTTTCTTT.

The chain uses TRBV24-1 and TRBJ1-2, with 7 bases aligning to TRBD1. There are 12 residues in the CDR3. J lost 5 bases, V lost 5 bases, and 1 base had no gene match. Looked up from germline, CDR1 is KGHDR and CDR2 is SFDVKD. CDR3 coding DNA: TGTGCCACCAGTGGACAGGGATATGGCTACACCTTC. Translating gives CATSGQGYGYTF.

This clonotype was detected a few times. One end of the junction is discordant with germline, which a read error may explain. The chain links TRBV14 to TRBJ1-1; no definite D call. The CDR3 sequence is 13 residues long. The germline CDR1 and CDR2 sequences are SGHDN and FVKESK. The CDR3 DNA reads TGTGCCAGCAGTCAAGGCCCATATACTGAAGCTTTCTTT. This translates into CASSQGPYTEAFF.

This clonotype was observed a handful of times. The chain combines TRBV29-1 with TRBJ2-1; D uncertain. V dropped 3 bases and J dropped 4 bases, with 16 bases sitting between them. Per the germline V gene, CDR1 is SQVTM and CDR2 is ANQGSEA. CDR3 length equals 15 residues. CDR3 loop: CSVDLATAPYNEQFF. The CDR3 DNA reads as TGCAGCGTTGACCTGGCCACGGCCCCATACAATGAGCAGTTCTTC.

This clonotype was counted at least ten times. The chain combines TRBV5-6 with TRBJ1-1, with TRBD1 matching 10 bases. V lost 4 bases and J lost 5; bases outside the gene matches: 8. The CDR3 is 15 amino acids. Germline V lookup: CDR1 SGHDT, CDR2 YYEEEE. CDR3 sequence reads: CASSPLTGGRTEAFF. The CDR3 DNA reads as TGTGCCAGCAGCCCACTGACAGGGGGCAGGACTGAAGCTTTCTTT.

This clonotype was detected many times. V is TRBV7-8 and J is TRBJ2-7; a possible D gene is TRBD1 (6 bases). The germline V gene has CDR1 SGHVS and CDR2 FQNEAQ. This CDR3 is 19 amino acids long. V shed 5 bases and J shed 5 bases, with 31 bases lying between them. The chain's CDR3 is CASSNPGTTTHPLRDEQYV. The CDR3 bases are TGTGCCAGCAGCAACCCGGGGACAACTACTCACCCCCTTAGGGACGAGCAGTACGTC.

This clonotype was seen repeatedly, ten times or more. The chain couples TRBV5-1 to TRBJ2-1; 13 nucleotides agree with TRBD2. After removal of 4 bases from V and 0 bases from J, the junction contained 7 bases not matched to a gene. From germline, CDR1 is SGHRS and CDR2 YFSETQ. The length of the CDR3 is 18 residues. The CDR3 coding sequence is TGCGCCAGCAGCCCGTCGACTAGCGGGGGGTCCTCCTACAATGAGCAGTTCTTC. The encoded protein is CASSPSTSGGSSYNEQFF. The variable domain in full, completed from reference TRBV5-1 and TRBJ2-1, reads KAGVTQTPRYLIKTRGQQVTLSCSPISGHRSVSWYQQTPGQGLQFLFEYFSETQRNKGNFPGRFSGRQFSNSRSEMNVSTLELGDSALYLCASSPSTSGGSSYNEQFFGPGTRLTVL.

The rearrangement links TRBV6-2 or TRBV6-3 to TRBJ2-5; D is perhaps TRBD1 or TRBD2 (5 bases each). V shed 2 bases and J shed 6 bases, with 16 bases lying between them. This CDR3 contains 15 residues. Germline V gene lookup returns CDR1 MNHEY and CDR2 SVGEGT. Here the CDR3 DNA reads TGTGCCAGCAGTTACGGAGCGGTCCGGGGACAGACCCAGTACTTC. Translated: CASSYGAVRGQTQYF.

This clonotype was observed at least ten times. The chain couples TRBV10-3 to TRBJ1-2; 9 bases map to TRBD1. Germline V gene sequence: CDR1 ENHRY, CDR2 SYGVKD. Trimming took 10 bases from V and 8 from J; bases not matched to a gene: 14. The CDR3 totals 14 residues. CDR3 loop: CATGTGTGYQGYTF. CDR3 DNA sequence: TGTGCCACCGGGACCGGGACAGGGTATCAAGGCTACACCTTC.

Concerning this clonotype: A much more abundant neighbour one base away suggests this may be a read error. The chain is built from TRBV2 and TRBJ2-3; D is unclear. Germline CDR1 SNHLY, CDR2 FYNNEI. The CDR3 runs to 12 residues. The CDR3 nucleotides are TGTGCCAACAGTCTTCTGGAAGATACGCAGTATTTT. It translates to CANSLLEDTQYF.

The table lists this clonotype with a few counts. This chain links TRBV20-1 with TRBJ2-7, with D perhaps given as TRBD1 or TRBD2 (5 bases each). The CDR3 consists of 13 residues. Trimming removed 0 bases from V and 6 bases from J, with 12 bases in between. Germline CDR1 and CDR2: DFQATT and SNEGSKA (reference sequence). As DNA, the CDR3 is TGCAGTGCTAGAGATCGGGGCCCGGTCGAGCAGTACTTC. Translation gives CSARDRGPVEQYF.

This clonotype showed up many times. V is TRBV6-1 and J is TRBJ2-3; 7 positions agree with TRBD2. In germline, CDR1 is MNHNS, CDR2 SASEGT. Trimming at V came to 7 bases and at J to 2 bases, leaving 6 bases not matched to a gene. The CDR3 runs to 14 residues. CDR3 in DNA: TGTGCCAGCACCCCAGGGACTAACACAGATACGCAGTATTTT. This encodes CASTPGTNTDTQYF.

This clonotype was detected ten times or more. The chain is built from TRBV10-2 and TRBJ2-7; 10 bases are a match to TRBD2. The germline V gene has CDR1 WSHSY and CDR2 SAAADI. Losses at the gene ends were 6 bases for V and 2 bases for J; bases not matched to a gene: 1. This CDR3 has 13 amino acids. The CDR3 nucleotides are TGCGCCAGCAGAACTAGCGGGGCCTACGAGCAGTACTTC. It translates to CASRTSGAYEQYF.